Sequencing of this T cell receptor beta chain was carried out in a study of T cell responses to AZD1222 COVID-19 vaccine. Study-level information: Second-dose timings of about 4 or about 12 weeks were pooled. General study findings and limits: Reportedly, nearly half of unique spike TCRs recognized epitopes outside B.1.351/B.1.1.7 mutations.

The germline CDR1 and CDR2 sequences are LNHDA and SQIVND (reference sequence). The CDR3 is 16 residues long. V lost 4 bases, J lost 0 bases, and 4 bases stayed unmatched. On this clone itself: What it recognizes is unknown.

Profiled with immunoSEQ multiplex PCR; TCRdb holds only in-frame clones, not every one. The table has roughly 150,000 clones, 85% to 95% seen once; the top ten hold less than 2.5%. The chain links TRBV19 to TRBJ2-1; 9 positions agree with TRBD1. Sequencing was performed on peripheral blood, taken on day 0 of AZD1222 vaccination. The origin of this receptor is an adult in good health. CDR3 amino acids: CASSNRQGGSYNEQFF. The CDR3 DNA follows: TGTGCCAGTAGTAACCGACAGGGGGGCTCCTACAATGAGCAGTTCTTC.